What follows are 32 T cell receptor beta chains derived from one specimen sequenced in a study of shared T cell receptors in the human thymus (dated by TCRdb to the early 2020s). The method behind the library was the immunoSEQ multiplex PCR assay. The clones in this table, taken by TCRdb from immuneACCESS, are in-frame only. Not every clone is retained; where verified, under half of the shortfall comes from an unresolved V gene, and the cause of the rest is unknown. This sample lists approximately 660,000 clones; roughly 90% were detected once. The top ten clones comprise about 0.01% of the sample. This sample was shared with a second study, whose subject was human thymus T cells.

The sample was thymocytes. Receptors were obtained from a boy under two years old with a congenital heart defect. Donor details come from another sample of the same person, matched by shared clones.

The chain uses TRBV10-3 and TRBJ2-7; 11 bases match TRBD2. With V trimmed by 10 bases and J by 6 bases, 17 bases remained unmatched. The germline gives CDR1 ENHRY, CDR2 SYGVKD. The CDR3 extends over 16 amino acids. DNA for the CDR3: TGTGCCACCAGGGGTAGCGGGAGGGCCACTCTGGGCGAGCAGTACTTC. It translates to CATRGSGRATLGEQYF.

The chain employs TRBV10-3 and TRBJ2-5, with 10 bases matching TRBD2. This CDR3 has 15 residues. The J segment lost 2 bases and the V segment lost 6 bases, leaving 6 bases of the junction unmatched. Germline V CDR1 and CDR2: ENHRY, SYGVKD. The CDR3 DNA reads as TGTGCCATCAGCCGGACTAGCGGAGGGCAAGAGACCCAGTACTTC. Amino acid sequence: CAISRTSGGQETQYF.

The chain links TRBV15 to TRBJ1-5, with TRBD1 matching over 9 bases. The V segment lost 5 bases and the J segment 3 bases; nucleotides outside the gene matches: 11. This CDR3 is built from 17 residues. Germline V gene sequence: CDR1 LNHNV, CDR2 YYDKDF (reference sequence). For the CDR3, the DNA is TGTGCCACCAGCCGAATGGGACAGGGTTTGATCAATCAGCCCCAGCATTTT. Translated, it gives CATSRMGQGLINQPQHF.

This clone was observed a single time. This chain uses TRBV11-2 with TRBJ1-5, with a weak D call TRBD1 (6 bases). The CDR3 spans 15 residues. CDR1 is SGHAT, CDR2 FQNNGV, per germline. V lost 4 bases and J 3 bases, leaving 13 bases between the germline ends. DNA of the CDR3: TGTGCCAGCAGCTGGGGCGACAGGAACAATCAGCCCCAGCATTTT. It encodes CASSWGDRNNQPQHF. Complete variable domain (other parts from reference TRBV11-2 and TRBJ1-5): EAGVAQSPRYKIIEKRQSVAFWCNPISGHATLYWYQQILGQGPKLLIQFQNNGVVDDSQLPKDRFSAERLKGVDSTLKIQPAKLEDSAVYLCASSWGDRNNQPQHFGDGTRLSIL.

The chain combines TRBV7-7 with TRBJ2-3, with TRBD1 matching over 9 bases. CDR3 length: 18 residues. The V gene end was trimmed by 2 bases and the J gene end by 6 bases; junction bases not matched to a gene: 15. CDR1 and CDR2 from the germline V gene are SSHAT and FNYEAQ (reference sequence). The CDR3 here is CASSLPPGDRAARDTQYF. CDR3 sequence (DNA): TGTGCCAGCAGCTTACCTCCTGGGGACAGGGCCGCGCGGGATACGCAGTATTTT.

V and J are TRBV5-1 and TRBJ2-3; D ambiguous. Trimming removed 0 bases from V and 10 bases from J, with 9 bases in between. The length of the CDR3 is 12 residues. Germline assignment: CDR1 SGHRS and CDR2 YFSETQ. CDR3 in DNA: TGCGCCAGCAGCTTGGATGATGGAGCGCAGTATTTT. Its translation: CASSLDDGAQYF.

V usage is TRBV4-2 and J usage is TRBJ2-7; 7 bases match TRBD2. Germline CDR1 and CDR2: LGHNA and YNFKEQ. The V gene end was trimmed by 0 bases and the J gene end by 3 bases; junction bases not matched to a gene: 8. This CDR3 comprises 16 residues. CDR3: CASSQDNGGWIYEQYF. In DNA form, the CDR3 reads TGTGCCAGCAGCCAAGATAACGGGGGGTGGATCTACGAGCAGTACTTC.

The chain combines TRBV5-5 with TRBJ2-7; 7 bases fit TRBD1. J gave up 3 bases and V 3 bases, and 6 bases lay outside the gene matches. Germline V CDR1 and CDR2: SGHKS, YYEKEE (reference sequence). This CDR3 has 14 amino acids. For the CDR3, the DNA is TGTGCCAGCAGCTCCATGACAGGGCTCTACGAGCAGTACTTC. Translation gives CASSSMTGLYEQYF.

The rearrangement uses TRBV7-3 and TRBJ2-2; 8 bases line up with TRBD1. Per the germline V gene, CDR1 is SGHTA and CDR2 is FQGTGA. V dropped 5 bases and J dropped 3; count of bases not matched to a gene: 20. CDR3 size: 20 residues. The chain's CDR3 is CASSLRGQAEGRMDTGELFF. The CDR3 DNA reads as TGTGCCAGCAGCCTAAGGGGACAGGCCGAGGGGCGGATGGACACCGGGGAGCTGTTTTTT.

This clone was detected a few times. The genes are TRBV11-3 and TRBJ1-4, with TRBD1 matching 7 bases. The CDR3 contains 14 residues. The germline CDR1 and CDR2 sequences are SGHNT and YENEEA. V gave up 4 bases and J gave up 8 bases; unmatched junction bases: 7. CDR3 sequence reads: CASSSDREGEKLFF. CDR3 nucleotides: TGTGCCAGCAGCTCCGACAGGGAAGGCGAAAAACTGTTTTTT.

This chain connects TRBV2 to TRBJ2-5; a possible D gene is TRBD2 (6 bases). The CDR3 runs to 16 residues. CDR1 and CDR2 from the germline V gene are SNHLY and FYNNEI. Trimming pared 5 bases from V and 5 bases from J, leaving 21 bases between. CDR3 loop: CASSPLGTGKGETQYF. CDR3 bases: TGTGCCAGCAGTCCGTTGGGGACTGGGAAGGGGGAGACCCAGTACTTC.

This sequence joins TRBV7-9 and TRBJ2-5; 16 positions match TRBD2. From germline, CDR1 is SEHNR and CDR2 FQNEAQ (reference sequence). Trimming took 4 bases from V and 1 from J; bases not matched to a gene: 6. This CDR3 is 18 amino acids long. The CDR3 bases are TGTGCCAGCAGCTCTACCGGGACTAGCGGGAGGGCCCAAGAGACCCAGTACTTC. This gives the protein CASSSTGTSGRAQETQYF.

V is TRBV7-2 and J is TRBJ2-5; TRBD2 aligns across 8 bases. The CDR3 spans 15 residues. Germline values: CDR1 SGHTA, CDR2 FQGNSA. V lost 2 bases, J lost 5 bases, and 7 bases stayed unmatched. The CDR3 protein is CASSLQAGARETQYF. The CDR3 DNA sequence: TGTGCCAGCAGCTTACAAGCGGGAGCGCGGGAGACCCAGTACTTC.

The chain combines TRBV9 with TRBJ1-2; D gene uncertain. The ends were cut back, 6 bases at V and 6 bases at J, with 18 bases in the middle. Looked up from germline, CDR1 is SGDLS and CDR2 is YYNGEE. The CDR3 has 14 amino acids. The CDR3 is CASNPLRRANGYTF. The CDR3 DNA reads as TGTGCCAGCAACCCCCTGCGGCGGGCAAATGGCTACACCTTC. Based on the CDR3 plus reference TRBV9 and TRBJ1-2, the full variable domain is DSGVTQTPKHLITATGQRVTLRCSPRSGDLSVYWYQQSLDQGLQFLIQYYNGEERAKGNILERFSAQQFPDLHSELNLSSLELGDSALYFCASNPLRRANGYTFGSGTRLTVV.

The gene calls are TRBV5-6 and TRBJ2-3; 10 nucleotides match TRBD2. The V gene end was trimmed by 5 bases and the J gene end by 0 bases; junction bases not matched to a gene: 9. CDR1 and CDR2 (germline): SGHDT, YYEEEE. This CDR3 comprises 17 residues. The CDR3 loop reads CASSRLAGHPSTDTQYF. Here the CDR3 DNA reads TGTGCCAGCAGTCGACTAGCGGGTCACCCTAGCACAGATACGCAGTATTTT.

The rearrangement uses TRBV6-5 and TRBJ2-1; D is ambiguous. V lost 2 bases and J 6 bases, leaving 14 bases between the germline ends. The CDR3 sequence is 15 residues long. The germline gives CDR1 MNHEY, CDR2 SVGAGI. In DNA, the CDR3 is TGTGCCAGCAGTTACGGAGCAGAATCCCGCAATGAGCAGTTCTTC. Residues: CASSYGAESRNEQFF.

The chain links TRBV5-1 to TRBJ2-5; D ambiguous. V lost 3 bases to trimming and J lost 5 bases, with 17 bases between them. CDR1 and CDR2 from the germline V gene are SGHRS and YFSETQ. The CDR3 loop spans 15 amino acids. Written as DNA, the CDR3 is TGCGCCAGCAGCTCCCGACTGCCTAGTCGGGAGACCCAGTACTTC. This translates into CASSSRLPSRETQYF.

This clone was detected only a few times. V and J are TRBV5-4 and TRBJ2-1; TRBD2 aligns across 10 bases. Per germline, CDR1 SGHNT and CDR2 YYREEE (reference sequence). This CDR3 has 16 amino acids. V dropped 0 bases and J dropped 7; count of bases not matched to a gene: 7. The CDR3 DNA follows: TGTGCCAGCAGCTTGGCCCAGCGGGAGGGCCGGAATGAGCAGTTCTTC. Protein sequence: CASSLAQREGRNEQFF.

This rearrangement joins TRBV6-1 to TRBJ2-7; no reliable D call. The germline V gene encodes CDR1 MNHNS and CDR2 SASEGT. The CDR3 sequence is 14 residues long. V was shortened by 2 bases and J by 4 bases, with 12 bases between the two germline ends. CDR3 in DNA: TGTGCCAGCAGTGAACGCGGAATGTTTTACGAGCAGTACTTC. Amino acid sequence: CASSERGMFYEQYF.

The chain employs TRBV6-1 and TRBJ1-3, with TRBD1 identical over 10 bases. The length of the CDR3 is 14 residues. Germline V gene sequence: CDR1 MNHNS, CDR2 SASEGT. After removal of 8 bases from V and 6 bases from J, the junction contained 7 bases not matched to a gene. CDR3 residues: CASCDRGHVNTIYF. The CDR3 nucleotides read TGTGCCAGCTGCGACAGGGGGCACGTAAACACCATATATTTT.

In this sample, this clone turned up a few times. The chain joins TRBV4-3 to TRBJ2-1; D perhaps matches TRBD1 (6 bases). The CDR3 length is 13 residues. Germline V gene lookup returns CDR1 LGHNA and CDR2 YSLEER. V gave up 4 bases and J gave up 4 bases, with 8 bases separating them. The CDR3 bases are TGCGCCAGCAGCCTTGGACAGTACAATGAGCAGTTCTTC. Amino acids: CASSLGQYNEQFF.

CDR3 loop: CASSPRQGLNGYTF. In nucleotides, the CDR3 is TGTGCCAGCAGCCCCCGACAGGGGCTAAACGGCTACACCTTC. J is TRBJ1-2 and V is TRBV7-9, with 8 bases lining up with TRBD1. The CDR3 consists of 14 residues. The germline V gene has CDR1 SEHNR and CDR2 FQNEAQ (reference sequence). V shed 5 bases, J shed 8 bases, and the junction held 10 bases outside the gene matches. The variable domain in full, completed from reference TRBV7-9 and TRBJ1-2, reads DTGVSQNPRHKITKRGQNVTFRCDPISEHNRLYWYRQTLGQGPEFLTYFQNEAQLEKSRLLSDRFSAERPKGSFSTLEIQRTEQGDSAMYLCASSPRQGLNGYTFGSGTRLTVV.

J is TRBJ2-3 and V is TRBV27, with 7 bases that match TRBD2. Germline CDR1 is MNHEY and CDR2 is SMNVEV (reference sequence). The CDR3 is made up of 16 amino acids. J gave up 4 bases and V 5 bases, and 12 bases lay outside the gene matches. The CDR3 loop reads CASSQAEEGRADTQYF. Written as DNA, the CDR3 is TGTGCCAGCAGTCAAGCGGAGGAGGGGAGGGCAGATACGCAGTATTTT.

The chain is built from TRBV29-1 and TRBJ2-7, with 8 bases that match TRBD1. CDR1 is SQVTM, CDR2 ANQGSEA, per germline. Germline trimming cut 4 bases from V and 0 bases from J; bases unmatched to any gene: 8. This CDR3 contains 15 residues. The chain's CDR3 is CSVGGYRGNSYEQYF. The CDR3 bases are TGCAGCGTTGGGGGTTACAGGGGGAACTCCTACGAGCAGTACTTC.

This clone has a handful of counts. V usage is TRBV28 and J usage is TRBJ1-5; D may be TRBD1 (5 bases). Trimming removed 3 bases at V and 2 bases at J, with 11 bases between. Germline values: CDR1 MDHEN, CDR2 SYDVKM. This CDR3 contains 15 residues. The CDR3 nucleotides read TGTGCCAGCAGTTTTCAGGGTGTTGGCAATCAGCCCCAGCATTTT. Its translation is CASSFQGVGNQPQHF.

In DNA form, the CDR3 reads TGCGCCAGCAGCTTGACAGAGACTGAAGCTTTCTTT. Amino acids: CASSLTETEAFF. The gene calls are TRBV5-1 and TRBJ1-1; no firm D call. The germline V and J ends were trimmed by 1 base and 5 bases, with 6 bases remaining between them. CDR3 length: 12 residues. The germline CDR1 and CDR2 sequences are SGHRS and YFSETQ.

This chain links TRBV4-3 with TRBJ2-7, with D possibly matching TRBD2 (6 bases). The V gene lost 4 bases and the J gene lost 5 bases, with 15 bases spanning the gap. This CDR3 region has 14 residues. In germline, CDR1 is LGHNA, CDR2 YSLEER. CDR3 DNA sequence: TGCGCCAGCAGCCTGTTAGCGGTCCGGGACGAGCAGTACTTC. Translation gives CASSLLAVRDEQYF.

The chain is built from TRBV29-1 and TRBJ1-1; weak D call: TRBD1 (5 bases). This CDR3 is 14 amino acids long. The V end lost 1 base, the J end lost 2 bases, and 11 bases lay between the germline ends. Germline loops: CDR1 SQVTM, CDR2 ANQGSEA. CDR3 protein: CSVEGGRANTEAFF. The CDR3 DNA reads as TGCAGCGTTGAAGGGGGCAGGGCCAACACTGAAGCTTTCTTT.

The J gene is TRBJ2-7, the V gene TRBV18; 13 bases align to TRBD2. The germline V gene has CDR1 KGHSH and CDR2 LQKENI. The trim removed 0 bases at V and 5 bases at J, leaving 13 bases unmatched. This CDR3 region has 19 residues. This CDR3 reads CASSPPPRIRTSGSDEQYF. In DNA form, the CDR3 reads TGTGCCAGCTCACCACCCCCGCGGATACGGACTAGCGGGAGCGACGAGCAGTACTTC.

This clone turned up a few times. The chain carries TRBV16 and TRBJ1-2, with TRBD1 identical over 7 bases. CDR3 length equals 16 residues. Trimming took 0 bases from V and 1 from J; bases not matched to a gene: 5. Per germline, CDR1 KGHSY and CDR2 FQNENV. CDR3 sequence: CASSQSLGQDNYGYTF. The CDR3 region has the DNA TGTGCCAGCAGCCAATCTCTCGGACAGGATAACTATGGCTACACCTTC.

This rearrangement joins TRBV5-1 to TRBJ1-1; no definite D call. Trimming removed 0 bases at V and 4 bases at J, with 10 bases between. CDR3 size: 14 residues. Germline CDR1 reads SGHRS; CDR2 reads YFSETQ. In DNA form, the CDR3 reads TGCGCCAGCAGCTTGGAGGTGGAGAGCACTGAAGCTTTCTTT. It yields the protein CASSLEVESTEAFF. The full variable domain, its missing parts supplied by reference TRBV5-1 and TRBJ1-1, is KAGVTQTPRYLIKTRGQQVTLSCSPISGHRSVSWYQQTPGQGLQFLFEYFSETQRNKGNFPGRFSGRQFSNSRSEMNVSTLELGDSALYLCASSLEVESTEAFFGQGTRLTVV.

V gene TRBV5-8 combines with J gene TRBJ1-4; 11 nucleotides line up with TRBD1. This CDR3 region has 15 residues. CDR1 SGHTS and CDR2 YDEGEE come from the germline V gene. V was clipped by 3 bases and J by 8 bases; unmatched bases: 6. The CDR3 protein is CASSSDRGRWEKLFF. CDR3 DNA sequence: TGTGCCAGCAGCTCGGACAGGGGGCGATGGGAAAAACTGTTTTTT.